Presented here are 25 T cell receptor beta chains from one specimen sequenced in a study of identifying expanded T cells in peripheral blood. Assay: immunoSEQ multiplex PCR; the TCRdb copy retains only in-frame clones and omits some. Seen here are 91,000 or so clones, about 90% observed once, and the top ten hold about 3.9%. Sequenced input: blood. The receptors were sampled from a person aged 18 to 75 in good health.

This clone was seen a single time. The J gene is TRBJ2-2, the V gene TRBV18, with 7 bases aligning to TRBD2. CDR1 is KGHSH and CDR2 is LQKENI in the germline V gene. This CDR3 is 18 amino acids long. Unmatched junction bases numbered 11, after V lost 4 bases and J lost 0 bases. The CDR3 DNA reads TGTGCCAGCTCACGAACGGACATGGGAGGGCCGAACACCGGGGAGCTGTTTTTT. Protein: CASSRTDMGGPNTGELFF.

The chain joins TRBV29-1 to TRBJ2-1; TRBD2 matches 8 bases. This CDR3 has 14 amino acids. Looked up from germline, CDR1 is SQVTM and CDR2 is ANQGSEA. V shed 3 bases, J shed 4 bases, and the junction held 5 bases outside the gene matches. The DNA for the CDR3 is TGCAGCGTTGACTCACTAGCGGCATACAATGAGCAGTTCTTC. This sequence encodes CSVDSLAAYNEQFF.

The J gene is TRBJ2-4, the V gene TRBV5-4; weak D call: TRBD1 (6 bases). V lost 0 bases to trimming and J lost 3 bases, with 10 bases between them. Per germline, CDR1 SGHNT and CDR2 YYREEE (reference sequence). The CDR3 runs 15 residues. CDR3 in amino acids: CASSLGQGNKNIQYF. The CDR3 DNA reads TGTGCCAGCAGCTTGGGGCAGGGGAACAAAAACATTCAGTACTTC.

The gene calls are TRBV28 and TRBJ1-1, with TRBD1 matching over 7 bases. V dropped 3 bases and J dropped 10; count of bases not matched to a gene: 5. The V gene's germline CDR1 is MDHEN and CDR2 SYDVKM. This CDR3 is built from 12 residues. Here the CDR3 reads CASSLDRLRAFF. CDR3 nucleotide sequence: TGTGCCAGCAGTTTGGACAGGCTAAGAGCTTTCTTT.

This clone was recorded once. The rearrangement uses TRBV5-1 and TRBJ1-2; D call uncertain. Germline assignment: CDR1 SGHRS and CDR2 YFSETQ. Trimming removed 1 base at V and 8 bases at J, with 15 bases between. This CDR3 has 14 amino acids. The CDR3 bases are TGCGCCAGCAGCTTGAGACCCGTGGCCGTGGGCTACACCTTC. It specifies CASSLRPVAVGYTF.

This rearrangement joins TRBV6-5 to TRBJ1-1, with D possibly TRBD1 on 5 matching bases. The germline V gene encodes CDR1 MNHEY and CDR2 SVGAGI. The CDR3 totals 15 residues. V was pared by 0 bases and J by 1 base, with 9 bases between. The CDR3 loop reads CASSYSETGNTEAFF. The CDR3 coding sequence is TGTGCCAGCAGTTACTCCGAAACAGGGAACACTGAAGCTTTCTTT.

This clone was counted a few times. This chain connects TRBV6-1 to TRBJ2-2, with D unresolved. The germline V gene encodes CDR1 MNHNS and CDR2 SASEGT. Trimming left V 8 bases short and J 6 bases short, with 4 bases between. The CDR3 covers 10 residues. As DNA, the CDR3 is TGTGCCAGCGGGGCCGGGGAGCTGTTTTTT. Amino acid sequence: CASGAGELFF.

The genes are TRBV15 and TRBJ1-1; no definite D call. The germline V gene has CDR1 LNHNV and CDR2 YYDKDF (reference sequence). The CDR3 loop spans 16 amino acids. The V end lost 3 bases, the J end lost 1 base, and 15 bases lay between the germline ends. Here the CDR3 reads CATSSQRRLGNTEAFF. In DNA form, the CDR3 reads TGTGCCACCAGCAGTCAAAGGAGGCTGGGGAACACTGAAGCTTTCTTT.

The chain joins TRBV5-1 to TRBJ2-1, with 9 bases aligning to TRBD2. This CDR3 comprises 14 residues. Looked up from germline, CDR1 is SGHRS and CDR2 is YFSETQ. Trimming removed 3 bases from V and 10 bases from J; junction bases left unmatched: 8. CDR3 residues: CASSYSLAGVEQFF. CDR3 nucleotide sequence: TGCGCCAGCAGCTACTCATTAGCGGGAGTAGAGCAGTTCTTC.

The CDR3 DNA is TGTGCCTGGAGTGAAACTAGCGCCAATGAGCAGTTCTTC. Translated: CAWSETSANEQFF. The chain has TRBV30 and TRBJ2-1; TRBD2 agrees at 7 bases. The CDR3 has 13 residues. In germline, CDR1 is GTSNPN, CDR2 SVGIG (reference sequence). The V and J ends lost 1 base and 6 bases, in that order; junction bases with no gene match: 3.

The rearrangement links TRBV5-8 to TRBJ2-7, with TRBD2 matching over 7 bases. Germline-derived CDR1 and CDR2 are SGHTS and YDEGEE. V gave up 7 bases and J gave up 2 bases; unmatched junction bases: 6. The CDR3 contains 13 residues. Here the CDR3 reads CASGLADTYEQYF. The CDR3 DNA is TGTGCCAGCGGCCTAGCGGACACCTACGAGCAGTACTTC. Complete variable domain (other parts from reference TRBV5-8 and TRBJ2-7): EAGVTQSPTHLIKTRGQQATLRCSPISGHTSVYWYQQALGLGLQFLLWYDEGEERNRGNFPPRFSGRQFPNYSSELNVNALELEDSALYLCASGLADTYEQYFGPGTRLTVT.

The J gene is TRBJ1-1, the V gene TRBV29-1, with D tentatively TRBD1 (5 bases). The CDR3 sequence is 12 residues long. Per the germline V gene, CDR1 is SQVTM and CDR2 is ANQGSEA. Trimming left V 7 bases short and J 0 bases short, with 9 bases between. CDR3 in amino acids: CSAWGMNTEAFF. DNA for the CDR3: TGCAGCGCATGGGGGATGAACACTGAAGCTTTCTTT.

V and J are TRBV19 and TRBJ2-7; TRBD1 matches at 10 bases. The V gene's germline CDR1 is LNHDA and CDR2 SQIVND (reference sequence). V shed 3 bases, J shed 2 bases, and the junction held 4 bases outside the gene matches. The CDR3 is 15 amino acids. CDR3 sequence: CASSIMGTGAYEQYF. CDR3 sequence (DNA): TGTGCCAGTAGTATCATGGGGACAGGGGCCTACGAGCAGTACTTC. The variable domain in full, completed from reference TRBV19 and TRBJ2-7, reads DGGITQSPKYLFRKEGQNVTLSCEQNLNHDAMYWYRQDPGQGLRLIYYSQIVNDFQKGDIAEGYSVSREKKESFPLTVTSAQKNPTAFYLCASSIMGTGAYEQYFGPGTRLTVT.

This clone has only one observation. The genes are TRBV5-1 and TRBJ2-7, with 7 bases matching TRBD1. This CDR3 has 14 amino acids. Germline values: CDR1 SGHRS, CDR2 YFSETQ. V was clipped by 4 bases and J by 2 bases; unmatched bases: 6. The CDR3 nucleotides read TGCGCCAGCAGCGAGGGACAGCAAGCCTACGAGCAGTACTTC. Protein sequence: CASSEGQQAYEQYF. Supplemented by reference TRBV5-1 and TRBJ2-7, the full variable domain reads KAGVTQTPRYLIKTRGQQVTLSCSPISGHRSVSWYQQTPGQGLQFLFEYFSETQRNKGNFPGRFSGRQFSNSRSEMNVSTLELGDSALYLCASSEGQQAYEQYFGPGTRLTVT.

This clone was seen only once. J is TRBJ2-5 and V is TRBV11-2; 11 positions agree with TRBD2. The CDR3 has 17 residues. Per the germline V gene, CDR1 is SGHAT and CDR2 is FQNNGV. V shed 3 bases and J 2 bases; nucleotides not matched to a gene: 8. The CDR3 loop is CASSLILAGGPQETQYF. The CDR3 region has the DNA TGTGCCAGCAGCTTGATTCTAGCGGGGGGCCCACAAGAGACCCAGTACTTC.

The CDR3 loop is CASSPQGGGGNQPQHF. As DNA, the CDR3 is TGTGCCAGCAGCCCCCAGGGGGGTGGGGGCAATCAGCCCCAGCATTTT. The V call is TRBV12-1, the J call TRBJ1-5; the DNA was not compared with TRBD1, the D call given in the table. TRBV12-1 is annotated as a pseudogene. The CDR3 spans 16 residues.

V gene TRBV19 combines with J gene TRBJ2-1; TRBD2 agrees at 9 bases. Trimming took 3 bases from V and 1 from J; bases not matched to a gene: 7. The CDR3 is 17 residues long. Germline loops: CDR1 LNHDA, CDR2 SQIVND (reference sequence). The CDR3 loop reads CASSILAGPISYNEQFF. CDR3 sequence (DNA): TGTGCCAGTAGTATCCTAGCGGGACCTATATCCTACAATGAGCAGTTCTTC.

The rearrangement joins TRBV5-8 to TRBJ2-3; D is unresolved. The CDR3 length is 14 residues. V was trimmed by 5 bases and J by 0 bases, leaving 10 bases between them. CDR1 is SGHTS, CDR2 YDEGEE, per germline. DNA for the CDR3: TGTGCCAGCAGTCTTGGTTCTAGCACAGATACGCAGTATTTT. It codes for CASSLGSSTDTQYF.

The chain is built from TRBV27 and TRBJ1-2; possible D gene TRBD1, 6 bases. V was trimmed by 5 bases and J by 3 bases, leaving 13 bases between them. CDR3 length: 14 amino acids. CDR1 MNHEY and CDR2 SMNVEV come from the germline V gene (reference sequence). In DNA form, the CDR3 reads TGTGCCAGCAGTAAACAGGGACGTGACTATGGCTACACCTTC. Translated: CASSKQGRDYGYTF.

The chain carries TRBV4-1 and TRBJ1-5; no reliable D call. V lost 4 bases, J lost 6 bases, and 16 bases lay in between. The CDR3 contains 15 residues. Germline V gene lookup returns CDR1 MGHRA and CDR2 YSYEKL. This CDR3 is CASSLAEAPVQPQHF. The DNA for the CDR3 is TGCGCCAGCAGCCTGGCGGAGGCGCCGGTTCAGCCCCAGCATTTT.

The rearrangement joins TRBV2 to TRBJ2-7, with D tentatively TRBD2 (6 bases). Germline V gene sequence: CDR1 SNHLY, CDR2 FYNNEI. The CDR3 runs 13 residues. The V end lost 1 base, the J end lost 2 bases, and 6 bases lay between the germline ends. CDR3 DNA: TGTGCCAGCAGTGAAGTAGCGGCCTACGAGCAGTACTTC. Protein product: CASSEVAAYEQYF. The complete variable domain, with remaining parts taken from reference TRBV2 and TRBJ2-7, reads EPEVTQTPSHQVTQMGQEVILRCVPISNHLYFYWYRQILGQKVEFLVSFYNNEISEKSEIFDDQFSVERPDGSNFTLKIRSTKLEDSAMYFCASSEVAAYEQYFGPGTRLTVT.

The chain combines TRBV7-3 with TRBJ2-5, with 8 bases fitting TRBD1. Germline V gene data show CDR1 as SGHTA and CDR2 as FQGTGA. After removal of 5 bases from V and 5 bases from J, the junction contained 10 bases not matched to a gene. The CDR3 runs 15 residues. This chain's CDR3 is CASSPQGAPRETQYF. CDR3 in DNA: TGTGCCAGCAGCCCCCAGGGGGCGCCCCGGGAGACCCAGTACTTC.

The genes are TRBV19 and TRBJ2-5; 8 nucleotides agree with TRBD2. CDR1 LNHDA and CDR2 SQIVND come from the germline V gene (reference sequence). Trimming removed 6 bases from V and 0 bases from J; junction bases left unmatched: 3. This CDR3 has 14 residues. The CDR3 DNA sequence: TGTGCCAGTAGAAAGCGGGAGAACCAAGAGACCCAGTACTTC. Translating it yields CASRKRENQETQYF. Combining the CDR3 with reference TRBV19 and TRBJ2-5 gives the whole variable domain DGGITQSPKYLFRKEGQNVTLSCEQNLNHDAMYWYRQDPGQGLRLIYYSQIVNDFQKGDIAEGYSVSREKKESFPLTVTSAQKNPTAFYLCASRKRENQETQYFGPGTRLLVL.

This clone has a single count. This sequence joins TRBV7-6 and TRBJ2-7, with TRBD2 matching over 7 bases. Germline V CDR1 and CDR2: SGHVS, FNYEAQ. J was trimmed by 0 bases and V by 5 bases; bases with no gene match: 4. This CDR3 has 14 amino acids. The CDR3 loop reads CASSLERDSYEQYF. The CDR3 bases are TGTGCCAGCAGCCTGGAGCGGGACTCCTACGAGCAGTACTTC.

The rearrangement links TRBV4-1 to TRBJ2-6; D may be TRBD1 (6 bases). From germline, CDR1 is MGHRA and CDR2 YSYEKL. The CDR3 is 16 amino acids. V was cut by 0 bases and J by 2 bases, with 8 bases left in between. CDR3 protein: CASSQDTGTGANVLTF. The CDR3 bases are TGCGCCAGCAGCCAAGATACAGGGACTGGGGCCAACGTCCTGACTTTC.